The rows below give T cell receptor beta chains drawn from one sample of a study of T cell responses to AZD1222 COVID-19 vaccine. Sequenced by immunoSEQ multiplex PCR; TCRdb stores in-frame clones only, minus some. Here the sample spans 150,000 or so clones, about nine tenths being singletons. The sample here was peripheral blood, taken on day 0 of AZD1222 vaccination. These receptors all come from an adult in good health. Each CDR3 is given with its conserved first and last residue. The order of the fields is J gene, D gene, clone size, V gene, CDR3 protein, CDR3 DNA. The D gene is left open where the match is weak. For some rows the clone size is stated as once, few or many, or as a class when expanded; others skip it.

J gene: TRBJ2-1
D gene: TRBD2
clone size: once
V gene: TRBV6-2/TRBV6-3
CDR3 protein: CASSSSGSGLNEQFF
CDR3 DNA: TGTGCCAGCAGTTCTAGCGGGAGCGGCCTGAATGAGCAGTTCTTC

J gene: TRBJ2-5
D gene: .
clone size: once
V gene: TRBV1
CDR3 protein: CTSSPPKASGGLLQETQYF
CDR3 DNA: TGCACCAGCAGCCCCCCCAAGGCTAGCGGGGGCCTGTTACAAGAGACCCAGTACTTC

J gene: TRBJ1-6
D gene: .
clone size: .
V gene: TRBV9
CDR3 protein: CASSVGGLIGDSPLHF
CDR3 DNA: TGTGCCAGCAGCGTAGGGGGACTGATTGGGGATTCACCCCTCCACTTT

J gene: TRBJ1-5
D gene: .
clone size: .
V gene: TRBV6-4
CDR3 protein: CASSDEGGQPQHF
CDR3 DNA: TGTGCCAGCAGTGACGAGGGTGGGCAGCCCCAGCATTTT

J gene: TRBJ1-3
D gene: .
clone size: .
V gene: TRBV4-3
CDR3 protein: CASSLSNSYSGNTIYF
CDR3 DNA: TGCGCCAGCAGCCTATCGAACTCCTACTCTGGAAACACCATATATTTT

J gene: TRBJ2-1
D gene: TRBD2
clone size: once
V gene: TRBV5-4
CDR3 protein: CASSLGSGRAGNEQFF
CDR3 DNA: TGTGCCAGCAGCTTGGGGAGCGGGAGGGCGGGCAATGAGCAGTTCTTC

J gene: TRBJ1-6
D gene: .
clone size: .
V gene: TRBV19
CDR3 protein: CASSIDLGRNSPLHF
CDR3 DNA: TGTGCCAGTAGTATAGATCTGGGACGGAATTCACCCCTCCACTTT

J gene: TRBJ1-1
D gene: .
clone size: .
V gene: TRBV18
CDR3 protein: CASSPSILRNTEAFF
CDR3 DNA: TGTGCCAGCTCACCTTCAATCCTGCGTAACACTGAAGCTTTCTTT

J gene: TRBJ2-7
D gene: .
clone size: .
V gene: TRBV6-5
CDR3 protein: CASSSGGASYEQYF
CDR3 DNA: TGTGCCAGCAGTTCTGGGGGCGCTTCCTACGAGCAGTACTTC

J gene: TRBJ2-5
D gene: TRBD1
clone size: .
V gene: TRBV7-3
CDR3 protein: CASTLGGQGGETQYF
CDR3 DNA: TGTGCCAGCACCCTCGGGGGACAGGGGGGAGAGACCCAGTACTTC

J gene: TRBJ1-1
D gene: .
clone size: .
V gene: TRBV6-1
CDR3 protein: CASSEGHNTEAFF
CDR3 DNA: TGTGCCAGCAGTGAGGGACACAACACTGAAGCTTTCTTT

J gene: TRBJ2-1
D gene: TRBD2
clone size: .
V gene: TRBV9
CDR3 protein: CASNSLSGRALHNEQFF
CDR3 DNA: TGTGCCAGCAACAGTCTTAGCGGGAGGGCCCTACATAATGAGCAGTTCTTC

J gene: TRBJ1-5
D gene: TRBD1
clone size: .
V gene: TRBV7-6
CDR3 protein: CASSLAFSRQGGQPQHF
CDR3 DNA: TGTGCCAGCAGCTTAGCGTTTTCCCGACAGGGTGGCCAGCCCCAGCATTTT

J gene: TRBJ1-5
D gene: TRBD1
clone size: .
V gene: TRBV4-1
CDR3 protein: CASSHVGKTGGQPQHF
CDR3 DNA: TGCGCCAGCAGCCATGTGGGGAAGACAGGGGGACAGCCCCAGCATTTT

J gene: TRBJ2-3
D gene: .
clone size: .
V gene: TRBV7-8
CDR3 protein: CASSPRTGSTDTQYF
CDR3 DNA: TGTGCCAGCAGCCCGCGGACCGGAAGCACAGATACGCAGTATTTT

J gene: TRBJ2-3
D gene: .
clone size: .
V gene: TRBV29-1
CDR3 protein: CSVEEFRSSDTQYF
CDR3 DNA: TGCAGCGTTGAAGAGTTTAGGAGCTCAGATACGCAGTATTTT

J gene: TRBJ1-3
D gene: .
clone size: .
V gene: TRBV7-8
CDR3 protein: CASSLVRWGNTIYF
CDR3 DNA: TGTGCCAGCAGCTTAGTACGTTGGGGAAACACCATATATTTT

J gene: TRBJ1-1
D gene: TRBD1
clone size: .
V gene: TRBV3-1/TRBV3-2
CDR3 protein: CASSQGIHRGLTAFF
CDR3 DNA: TGTGCCAGCAGCCAAGGAATCCACAGGGGGCTTACAGCTTTCTTT

J gene: TRBJ1-5
D gene: .
clone size: .
V gene: TRBV2
CDR3 protein: CASGPEGLSNQPQHF
CDR3 DNA: TGTGCCAGCGGCCCGGAGGGGCTGAGCAATCAGCCCCAGCATTTT

J gene: TRBJ2-3
D gene: .
clone size: .
V gene: TRBV7-3
CDR3 protein: CASSSQGNPPDTQYF
CDR3 DNA: TGTGCCAGCAGCTCGCAGGGGAATCCTCCAGATACGCAGTATTTT

J gene: TRBJ1-3
D gene: .
clone size: .
V gene: TRBV5-1
CDR3 protein: CASSLTASGNTIYF
CDR3 DNA: TGCGCCAGCAGCTTGACTGCCTCTGGAAACACCATATATTTT

J gene: TRBJ2-3
D gene: .
clone size: .
V gene: TRBV5-1
CDR3 protein: CASSLRASTDTQYF
CDR3 DNA: TGCGCCAGCAGCTTGAGAGCTAGCACAGATACGCAGTATTTT

J gene: TRBJ1-2
D gene: TRBD1
clone size: .
V gene: TRBV19
CDR3 protein: CASSTGQGTGGYTF
CDR3 DNA: TGTGCCAGTAGTACGGGACAGGGAACAGGGGGCTACACCTTC

J gene: TRBJ1-6
D gene: .
clone size: once
V gene: TRBV2
CDR3 protein: CASSEVGNSPLHF
CDR3 DNA: TGTGCCAGCAGTGAAGTCGGGAATTCACCCCTCCACTTT

J gene: TRBJ2-7
D gene: .
clone size: once
V gene: TRBV28
CDR3 protein: CASSSTLSVYF
CDR3 DNA: TGTGCCAGCAGTTCGACTCTCAGCGTGTACTTC

J gene: TRBJ1-1
D gene: .
clone size: .
V gene: TRBV2
CDR3 protein: CAKSREPEAFF
CDR3 DNA: TGTGCCAAATCGCGGGAGCCTGAAGCTTTCTTT

J gene: TRBJ1-2
D gene: .
clone size: .
V gene: TRBV7-2
CDR3 protein: CASSFRIGQPNYGYTF
CDR3 DNA: TGTGCCAGCAGCTTTAGGATCGGACAGCCAAACTATGGCTACACCTTC

J gene: TRBJ1-1
D gene: TRBD1
clone size: .
V gene: TRBV5-1
CDR3 protein: CASSLVQGAMNTEAFF
CDR3 DNA: TGCGCCAGCAGCTTGGTACAGGGGGCAATGAACACTGAAGCTTTCTTT

J gene: TRBJ1-4
D gene: TRBD1
clone size: .
V gene: TRBV5-5
CDR3 protein: CASSRYSGQRNEKLFF
CDR3 DNA: TGTGCCAGCAGCAGATACTCGGGACAGAGAAATGAAAAACTGTTTTTT

J gene: TRBJ1-2
D gene: .
clone size: .
V gene: TRBV29-1
CDR3 protein: CSAVGQPGYTF
CDR3 DNA: TGCAGCGCCGTAGGGCAGCCAGGCTACACCTTC

J gene: TRBJ2-7
D gene: .
clone size: .
V gene: TRBV7-2
CDR3 protein: CASSLSGNNYEQYF
CDR3 DNA: TGTGCCAGCAGCTTATCTGGCAACAACTACGAGCAGTACTTC

J gene: TRBJ2-2
D gene: .
clone size: once
V gene: TRBV11-3
CDR3 protein: CASSSEVGTNTGELFF
CDR3 DNA: TGTGCCAGCAGCTCAGAAGTAGGGACAAACACCGGGGAGCTGTTTTTT

J gene: TRBJ2-7
D gene: TRBD1
clone size: .
V gene: TRBV15
CDR3 protein: CATSSRQGLREQYF
CDR3 DNA: TGTGCCACCAGCAGTCGACAGGGGTTGCGCGAGCAGTACTTC

J gene: TRBJ2-3
D gene: TRBD2
clone size: .
V gene: TRBV27
CDR3 protein: CASSARLAGGSDTQYF
CDR3 DNA: TGTGCCAGCAGTGCCCGACTAGCGGGAGGTTCAGATACGCAGTATTTT

J gene: TRBJ1-4
D gene: TRBD1
clone size: .
V gene: TRBV28
CDR3 protein: CASRAGGAANEKLFF
CDR3 DNA: TGTGCCAGCAGGGCAGGGGGCGCGGCTAATGAAAAACTGTTTTTT

J gene: TRBJ1-5
D gene: TRBD1
clone size: .
V gene: TRBV6-2/TRBV6-3
CDR3 protein: CASSKTGGSYEQPQHF
CDR3 DNA: TGTGCCAGCAGTAAGACAGGGGGCAGCTACGAGCAGCCCCAGCATTTT

J gene: TRBJ2-1
D gene: TRBD2
clone size: .
V gene: TRBV7-3
CDR3 protein: CASSLYPGLAGVPNEQFF
CDR3 DNA: TGTGCCAGCAGCCTATACCCCGGACTAGCGGGAGTCCCCAATGAGCAGTTCTTC

J gene: TRBJ2-1
D gene: TRBD2
clone size: .
V gene: TRBV7-2
CDR3 protein: CASSLGIAGGTNEQFF
CDR3 DNA: TGTGCCAGCAGCTTAGGGATAGCGGGAGGGACTAATGAGCAGTTCTTC

J gene: TRBJ2-1
D gene: TRBD2
clone size: .
V gene: TRBV5-6
CDR3 protein: CASSLSGDSYNEQFF
CDR3 DNA: TGTGCCAGCAGCTTGAGCGGGGACTCCTACAATGAGCAGTTCTTC

J gene: TRBJ1-1
D gene: TRBD1
clone size: .
V gene: TRBV15
CDR3 protein: CATSRDRGRNTEAFF
CDR3 DNA: TGTGCCACCAGCAGAGACAGGGGGCGGAACACTGAAGCTTTCTTT

J gene: TRBJ2-7
D gene: .
clone size: .
V gene: TRBV4-3
CDR3 protein: CASSQTLGSYEQYF
CDR3 DNA: TGCGCCAGCAGCCAGACCCTAGGGTCCTACGAGCAGTACTTC

J gene: TRBJ1-1
D gene: .
clone size: .
V gene: TRBV19
CDR3 protein: CASNPRRGTEAFF
CDR3 DNA: TGTGCCAGTAATCCGAGAAGGGGTACTGAAGCTTTCTTT

J gene: TRBJ1-3
D gene: .
clone size: .
V gene: TRBV6-5
CDR3 protein: CASSYSRGRGTIYF
CDR3 DNA: TGTGCCAGCAGTTACTCCCGGGGTAGGGGCACCATATATTTT

J gene: TRBJ2-2
D gene: .
clone size: .
V gene: TRBV7-9
CDR3 protein: CASSYTWGRVDTGELFF
CDR3 DNA: TGTGCCAGCAGCTATACCTGGGGGCGGGTGGACACCGGGGAGCTGTTTTTT

J gene: TRBJ2-1
D gene: TRBD2
clone size: .
V gene: TRBV7-3
CDR3 protein: CASSPLAGSYNEQFF
CDR3 DNA: TGTGCCAGCAGCCCGCTAGCGGGTTCCTACAATGAGCAGTTCTTC

J gene: TRBJ1-5
D gene: .
clone size: .
V gene: TRBV6-5
CDR3 protein: CASRIEDGTPQHF
CDR3 DNA: TGTGCCAGCAGGATCGAGGACGGGACGCCCCAGCATTTT

J gene: TRBJ2-5
D gene: TRBD1
clone size: .
V gene: TRBV10-3
CDR3 protein: CATKTGTETQYF
CDR3 DNA: TGTGCCACCAAGACAGGGACAGAGACCCAGTACTTC

J gene: TRBJ2-6
D gene: .
clone size: few
V gene: TRBV4-3
CDR3 protein: CASSQDGAAGANVLTF
CDR3 DNA: TGCGCCAGCAGCCAAGATGGGGCCGCGGGGGCCAACGTCCTGACTTTC

J gene: TRBJ2-7
D gene: .
clone size: .
V gene: TRBV11-1
CDR3 protein: CASSLADSFSSYEQYF
CDR3 DNA: TGTGCCAGCAGCTTAGCCGACAGCTTTAGCTCCTACGAGCAGTACTTC

J gene: TRBJ2-1
D gene: .
clone size: .
V gene: TRBV11-2
CDR3 protein: CASSFGLYYNEQFF
CDR3 DNA: TGTGCCAGCAGCTTCGGACTATACTACAATGAGCAGTTCTTC

J gene: TRBJ2-7
D gene: TRBD1
clone size: few
V gene: TRBV2
CDR3 protein: CASSSGGLYRGLSYEQYF
CDR3 DNA: TGTGCCAGCAGTAGTGGGGGCCTTTACAGGGGCCTTTCCTACGAGCAGTACTTC